This is a list of T cell receptor beta chains from one sample in a study of T cell repertoires in aging, cancer and after chemotherapy. MiXCR, applied by TCRdb to the multiplex PCR reads, yields one record per CDR3 protein. The sample contains about 12,000 distinct CDR3 sequences, under 35% of which appear only once. The sample was blood. The receptors come from a human donor in good health. The donor label of this sample is uncertain. CDR3s include the opening cysteine and the closing phenylalanine or tryptophan. D genes are given only for firm matches. Not all rows give a size; the values are once, few, many and, for expanded clones, a class.

j_call	d_call	v_call	clone_size	cdr3_aa	cdr3_nt
TRBJ1-4	TRBD1	TRBV20-1	NA	CSARAPQGAREKLFF	TGCAGTGCTAGAGCTCCCCAGGGGGCGCGGGAAAAACTGTTTTTT
TRBJ2-2	TRBD1	TRBV6-2/TRBV6-3	NA	CASSVGTGETGELFF	TGTGCCAGCAGTGTCGGGACAGGGGAAACCGGGGAGCTGTTTTTT
TRBJ2-1	TRBD2	TRBV15	NA	CATSKLAGNEQFF	TGTGCCACCAGCAAACTAGCGGGGAATGAGCAGTTCTTC
TRBJ1-5	NA	TRBV20-1	NA	CSARPSRGSRWGQPQHF	TGCAGTGCTAGACCTTCCAGGGGATCGAGGTGGGGTCAGCCCCAGCATTTT
TRBJ1-2	NA	TRBV10-3	few	CAISVDRGYGYTF	TGTGCCATCAGTGTTGACCGTGGCTATGGCTACACCTTC
TRBJ1-2	NA	TRBV6-4	few	CASSASRRTNYGYTF	TGTGCCAGCAGCGCCTCGAGACGAACTAACTATGGCTACACCTTC
TRBJ1-1	NA	TRBV30	NA	CAWSRTMNTEAFF	TGTGCCTGGAGTAGGACAATGAACACTGAAGCTTTCTTT
TRBJ2-7	NA	TRBV24-1	few	CATSDPTPRYEQYF	TGTGCCACCAGTGACCCCACGCCTCGCTACGAGCAGTACTTC
TRBJ1-1	TRBD1	TRBV6-6	NA	CASSLTGVNEAFF	TGTGCCAGCAGTTTGACAGGGGTCAATGAAGCTTTCTTT
TRBJ2-1	NA	TRBV19	few	CASSIYGLAFF	TGTGCCAGTAGTATCTACGGGCTCGCGTTCTTC